The sequence of this T cell receptor beta chain was determined in a study of T cells in Graves' hyperthyroidism and ophthalmopathy. Turning to the study itself: Peripheral blood collection took place at initial diagnosis, before any treatment. Whole-study results and caveats: Most clonotypes expanded in thyroid above 0.001 were likewise present in blood.

Amplification of TCR beta CDR3 regions was performed using RNA transcripts as template. TCR CDR3 underwent first-round RT-PCR with the HTBI primer set. One entry per CDR3 protein results from TCRdb running MiXCR on the multiplex PCR reads. The sample holds about 250,000 distinct CDR3 sequences, 20% to 25% seen once. This clonotype has only a few counts. Its antigen is not identified. The length of the CDR3 is 18 residues. The trim removed 3 bases at V and 0 bases at J, leaving 12 bases unmatched. CDR1 is DFQATT, CDR2 SNEGSKA, per germline (reference sequence). The TCR sequence derives from a man aged 30-40 years with Graves' ophthalmopathy. This chain uses TRBV20-1 with TRBJ2-3, with 10 bases aligning to TRBD2. Sequencing used blood. CDR3 residues: CSARAPSGRRPSTDTQYF. CDR3 DNA: TGCAGTGCTAGGGCGCCTAGCGGGAGACGCCCTAGCACAGATACGCAGTATTTT.